Listed here is a single T cell receptor (beta chain). Its antigen is currently unknown. From the 120-subject validation cohort, which was separate from the roughly 610-subject first cohort, the donors were drawn. This sample is part of a study of cytomegalovirus exposure and HLA in healthy donors. The overall study: The 100 to 150 validation repertoires and the 666 first-cohort repertoires shared a platform, a later analysis reported. Broader study findings: Reportedly, diagnosis of cytomegalovirus status by the classifier showed high specificity and sensitivity. The study labeled 150 to 200 TCR beta chains cytomegalovirus-associated.

The germline V gene encodes CDR1 SGHVS and CDR2 FNYEAQ. This CDR3 region has 14 residues. V was clipped by 5 bases and J by 6 bases; unmatched bases: 6. Profiled with immunoSEQ multiplex PCR; TCRdb holds only in-frame clones, not every one. The sample yields around 54,000 clones, about nine tenths seen once. Sequenced sample: PBMCs. This receptor was identified in a woman in her late teens or twenties in good health and CMV-seropositive. The chain uses TRBV7-6 and TRBJ1-1, with 10 bases matching TRBD1. In nucleotides, the CDR3 is TGTGCCAGCAGCCTTCGGACAGGGGGAGCTGAAGCTTTCTTT. Protein: CASSLRTGGAEAFF.